This entry features one T cell receptor beta chain sequence. Its antigen is still unknown. The data originate from a study of shared clonotypes between healthy human individuals. Study-level results: The small donor group covered limited genetic and exposure diversity.

Measured with immunoSEQ multiplex PCR; TCRdb has only the in-frame clones, and not every one. The repertoire holds more than 2,000,000 clones, roughly 93% seen once, with 0.39% in the top ten. V dropped 3 bases and J dropped 0 bases, with 15 bases sitting between them. The CDR3 loop spans 16 amino acids. Germline V gene lookup returns CDR1 SGHRS and CDR2 YFSETQ. Specimen: naive CD4+ T cells from PBMCs. The subset here: CD45RA+ positively selected. The chain links TRBV5-1 to TRBJ1-1; D possibly corresponds to TRBD1 (5 bases). The source is a man aged 18-30 years in good health. Some clones in this sample may be carry-over from other donors' samples. The CDR3 nucleotides are TGCGCCAGCAGCTCCGGGACCACGGCGGTGAACACTGAAGCTTTCTTT. Its protein product is CASSSGTTAVNTEAFF.